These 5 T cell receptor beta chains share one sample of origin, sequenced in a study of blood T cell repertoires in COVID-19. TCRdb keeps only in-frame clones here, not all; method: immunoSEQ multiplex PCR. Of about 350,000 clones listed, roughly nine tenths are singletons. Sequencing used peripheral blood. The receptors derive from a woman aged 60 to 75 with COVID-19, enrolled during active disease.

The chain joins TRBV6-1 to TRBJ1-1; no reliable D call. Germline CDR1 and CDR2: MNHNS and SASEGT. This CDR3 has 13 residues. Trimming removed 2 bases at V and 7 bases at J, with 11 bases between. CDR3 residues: CASSESARLEAFF. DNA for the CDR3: TGTGCCAGCAGTGAATCGGCCAGGCTTGAAGCTTTCTTT.

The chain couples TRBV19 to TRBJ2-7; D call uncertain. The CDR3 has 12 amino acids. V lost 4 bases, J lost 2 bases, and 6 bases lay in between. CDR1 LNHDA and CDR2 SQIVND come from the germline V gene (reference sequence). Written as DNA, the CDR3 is TGTGCCAGTAGTAGCAGGCCCTACGAGCAGTACTTC. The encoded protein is CASSSRPYEQYF.

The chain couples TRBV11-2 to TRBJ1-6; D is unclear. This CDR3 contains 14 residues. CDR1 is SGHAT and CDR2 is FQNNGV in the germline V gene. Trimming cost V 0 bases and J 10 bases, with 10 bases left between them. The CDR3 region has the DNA TGTGCCAGCAGCTTAGACCCTAGTTGGTCACCCCTCCACTTT. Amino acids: CASSLDPSWSPLHF.

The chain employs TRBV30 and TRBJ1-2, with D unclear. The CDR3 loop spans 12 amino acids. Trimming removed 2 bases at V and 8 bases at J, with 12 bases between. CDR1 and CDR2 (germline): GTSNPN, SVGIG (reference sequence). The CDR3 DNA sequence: TGTGCCTGGAGTATAGGACTCGGAGGCTACACCTTC. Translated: CAWSIGLGGYTF.

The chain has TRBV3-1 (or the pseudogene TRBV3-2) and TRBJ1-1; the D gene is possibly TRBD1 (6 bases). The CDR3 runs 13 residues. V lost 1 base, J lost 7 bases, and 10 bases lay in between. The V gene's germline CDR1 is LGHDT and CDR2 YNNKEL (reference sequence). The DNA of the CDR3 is TGTGCCAGCAGCCAAGCACAGGGCCGTGAAGCTTTCTTT. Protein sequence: CASSQAQGREAFF.